Following are 21 T cell receptor beta chains from one sample sequenced in a study of blood T cell repertoires in COVID-19 (dated by TCRdb to 2018 to 2021). The library was made by the immunoSEQ multiplex PCR assay. This is the immuneACCESS table as TCRdb keeps it, with only in-frame sequences that have V and J called. A part of the clones is gone; compared with another copy, unresolved V genes explain less than half, and the rest is unexplained. Present in this sample are around 150,000 clones, roughly 88% of which were seen just once. The ten largest clones take up around 6.7% of the sample. Sequences were obtained from peripheral blood. Every receptor here comes from a woman in her forties or fifties in a cohort sampled during active or convalescent COVID-19.

The chain has TRBV14 and TRBJ2-1, with 8 bases identical to TRBD2. The V gene's germline CDR1 is SGHDN and CDR2 FVKESK. The CDR3 covers 15 residues. V lost 4 bases and J lost 6; bases outside the gene matches: 8. The CDR3 loop reads CASSPQRGHGNEQFF. CDR3 coding DNA: TGTGCCAGCAGCCCACAGCGGGGGCACGGCAATGAGCAGTTCTTC.

V and J are TRBV6-1 and TRBJ1-5; 7 nucleotides line up with TRBD1. CDR3 length equals 17 residues. V shed 0 bases and J 7 bases; nucleotides not matched to a gene: 12. Per germline, CDR1 MNHNS and CDR2 SASEGT. CDR3 loop: CASSEAHAQQGYQPQHF. The CDR3 nucleotides are TGTGCCAGCAGTGAAGCCCATGCCCAACAGGGGTACCAGCCCCAGCATTTT.

This clone turned up a few times. The J gene is TRBJ2-3, the V gene TRBV29-1; 7 bases match TRBD2. The CDR3 totals 15 residues. V gave up 5 bases and J gave up 2 bases; unmatched junction bases: 10. Per germline, CDR1 SQVTM and CDR2 ANQGSEA. In DNA form, the CDR3 reads TGCAGCGTTCGAGGCTTGCGGGGGTACACAGATACGCAGTATTTT. It is translated as CSVRGLRGYTDTQYF.

The chain uses TRBV12-3 or TRBV12-4 and TRBJ1-1; no reliable D call. The V and J ends lost 5 bases and 11 bases respectively, with 15 bases between them. The CDR3 loop spans 12 amino acids. CDR3 bases: TGTGCCAGCAGTCTTGGGAGGGCGTCGGCTTTCTTT. It translates to CASSLGRASAFF.

The rearrangement uses TRBV10-3 and TRBJ1-6, with no clear D. CDR1 ENHRY and CDR2 SYGVKD come from the germline V gene. Deletions cut 3 bases from V and 5 bases from J, with 11 bases between. The CDR3 length is 15 residues. The CDR3 loop reads CAISDQGADNSPLHF. Written as DNA, the CDR3 is TGTGCCATCAGTGACCAAGGAGCTGATAATTCACCCCTCCACTTT.

This clone was counted a few times. V is TRBV5-1 and J is TRBJ1-1; tentatively, D is TRBD1 (5 bases). The CDR3 totals 15 residues. Germline CDR1 is SGHRS and CDR2 is YFSETQ. The V end was cut by 2 bases, the J end by 0 bases, with 11 bases between. The CDR3: CASSFQAGLNTEAFF. The CDR3 DNA reads as TGCGCCAGCAGCTTTCAGGCGGGGCTGAACACTGAAGCTTTCTTT.

This clone has only a few counts. This chain links TRBV19 with TRBJ1-4; D unresolved. V shed 2 bases and J shed 6 bases, with 10 bases lying between them. The CDR3 loop spans 14 amino acids. CDR1 and CDR2 from the germline V gene are LNHDA and SQIVND (reference sequence). CDR3 DNA sequence: TGTGCCAGTAGTATATCGGAGGGTTATGAAAAACTGTTTTTT. This translates into CASSISEGYEKLFF.

V and J are TRBV20-1 and TRBJ2-1, with D tentatively TRBD2 (5 bases). This CDR3 is built from 14 residues. The germline gives CDR1 DFQATT, CDR2 SNEGSKA (reference sequence). V gave up 3 bases and J gave up 0 bases, with 9 bases separating them. CDR3: CSASFEGSYNEQFF. As DNA, the CDR3 is TGCAGTGCTAGTTTTGAGGGCTCCTACAATGAGCAGTTCTTC.

J is TRBJ1-2 and V is TRBV7-2; D not resolved. With 5 bases removed from V and 0 bases from J, the gap between germline ends came to 13 bases. The germline V gene has CDR1 SGHTA and CDR2 FQGNSA. The CDR3 loop spans 15 amino acids. CDR3 sequence reads: CASSPQPTPNYGYTF. The CDR3, as DNA: TGTGCCAGCAGCCCCCAACCGACACCTAACTATGGCTACACCTTC.

J is TRBJ1-5 and V is TRBV5-6; TRBD1 is a possible D gene (6 bases). Per the germline V gene, CDR1 is SGHDT and CDR2 is YYEEEE. The V end lost 0 bases, the J end lost 11 bases, and 9 bases lay between the germline ends. CDR3 length: 12 amino acids. CDR3 nucleotides: TGTGCCAGCAGCTTGGAGCAGGGGACCCAGCATTTT. This codes for CASSLEQGTQHF.

The chain uses TRBV3-1 (or the pseudogene TRBV3-2) and TRBJ1-3, with 10 bases lining up with TRBD1. This CDR3 has 17 amino acids. V gave up 1 base and J gave up 0 bases; unmatched junction bases: 3. Germline values: CDR1 LGHDT, CDR2 YNNKEL (reference sequence). For the CDR3, the DNA is TGTGCCAGCAGCCAAGGGGGACAGGGGATCTCTGGAAACACCATATATTTT. It is translated as CASSQGGQGISGNTIYF.

The chain combines TRBV9 with TRBJ2-1; 9 bases agree with TRBD1. This CDR3 has 15 residues. Trimming cost V 1 base and J 10 bases; bases outside gene matches: 9. The germline CDR1 and CDR2 sequences are SGDLS and YYNGEE. The CDR3 loop reads CASSVYRDRVPEQFF. The CDR3 DNA is TGTGCCAGCAGCGTATATCGGGACAGGGTCCCCGAGCAGTTCTTC. The complete variable domain, with remaining parts taken from reference TRBV9 and TRBJ2-1, reads DSGVTQTPKHLITATGQRVTLRCSPRSGDLSVYWYQQSLDQGLQFLIQYYNGEERAKGNILERFSAQQFPDLHSELNLSSLELGDSALYFCASSVYRDRVPEQFFGPGTRLTVL.

The CDR3 sequence is CASSPVFGSPNQPQHF. CDR3 nucleotides: TGTGCCAGTAGTCCCGTCTTTGGGAGCCCCAATCAGCCCCAGCATTTT. V is TRBV19 and J is TRBJ1-5; unclear D gene. The length of the CDR3 is 16 residues. CDR1 and CDR2 from the germline V gene are LNHDA and SQIVND (reference sequence). V was clipped by 5 bases and J by 3 bases, with 17 bases between them.

Points on this clone: An end of the junction does not agree with germline; a read error may underlie this. The chain links TRBV7-7 to TRBJ2-1; no reliable D call. The germline V gene has CDR1 SSHAT and CDR2 FNYEAQ (reference sequence). The CDR3 has 13 amino acids. The CDR3 loop reads CASSLTGYNEQFF. The CDR3 bases are TGTGCTAGCAGCTTAACGGGCTACAATGAGCAGTTCTTC.

The V and J genes are TRBV5-1 and TRBJ1-3, with 7 positions matching TRBD1. The junction had 7 bases not matched to a gene; V was cut back by 0 bases and J by 1 base. This CDR3 contains 17 residues. The V gene's germline CDR1 is SGHRS and CDR2 YFSETQ. CDR3 in amino acids: CASSLGSGQISGNTIYF. The CDR3, as DNA: TGCGCCAGCAGCTTGGGGTCGGGACAGATATCTGGAAACACCATATATTTT.

The chain has TRBV7-3 and TRBJ2-7; the match to TRBD1 covers 9 bases. The CDR3 extends over 15 amino acids. The junction had 5 bases not matched to a gene; V was cut back by 2 bases and J by 3 bases. Germline loops: CDR1 SGHTA, CDR2 FQGTGA. CDR3 coding DNA: TGTGCCAGCAGCTTACGTCCGGGACAGGGCTACGAGCAGTACTTC. Translation gives CASSLRPGQGYEQYF.

This chain connects TRBV18 to TRBJ1-1; 7 bases line up with TRBD1. Per the germline V gene, CDR1 is KGHSH and CDR2 is LQKENI. V shed 2 bases, J shed 10 bases, and the junction held 10 bases outside the gene matches. The CDR3 covers 14 residues. CDR3 in amino acids: CASSPNSGGSRAFF. For the CDR3, the DNA is TGTGCCAGCTCACCAAATTCAGGGGGGAGCCGAGCTTTCTTT.

The gene calls are TRBV6-6 and TRBJ2-5; D is undetermined. The germline gives CDR1 MNHNY, CDR2 SVGAGI (reference sequence). This CDR3 spans 12 amino acids. V gave up 10 bases and J gave up 5 bases, with 14 bases separating them. The CDR3 region is CATSEVAETQYF. The CDR3 DNA is TGTGCCACAAGTGAGGTGGCGGAGACCCAGTACTTC.

The chain carries TRBV10-3 and TRBJ2-5; 7 bases map to TRBD2. The CDR3 has 15 amino acids. The germline V gene encodes CDR1 ENHRY and CDR2 SYGVKD. Trimming took 0 bases from V and 5 from J; bases not matched to a gene: 6. The CDR3 reads CAISESRGSGETQYF. In DNA, the CDR3 is TGTGCCATCAGTGAGTCGCGGGGGAGTGGGGAGACCCAGTACTTC.

J is TRBJ1-4 and V is TRBV12-3 or TRBV12-4, with 9 nucleotides matching TRBD1. The CDR3 is 13 residues long. Trimming at V came to 6 bases and at J to 7 bases, leaving 3 bases not matched to a gene. CDR3 coding DNA: TGTGCCAGCAGGGACAGGGGTGGTGAAAAACTGTTTTTT. Amino acid sequence: CASRDRGGEKLFF.

The rearrangement joins TRBV27 to TRBJ1-3; D might be TRBD1 (6 bases). This CDR3 comprises 18 residues. V was cut by 5 bases and J by 0 bases, with 20 bases left in between. Germline lookup yields CDR1 MNHEY and CDR2 SMNVEV (reference sequence). CDR3 loop: CASSPTPTGPASGNTIYF. The CDR3 DNA is TGTGCCAGCAGTCCAACGCCGACAGGTCCTGCCTCTGGAAACACCATATATTTT.